The entry below gives a single T cell receptor (beta chain) sequence along with its context. Assay: immunoSEQ multiplex PCR; the TCRdb copy retains only in-frame clones and omits some. The sample carries about 700,000 clones, around 90% recorded once. V trimming: 3 bases; J trimming: 0 bases; junction bases outside the gene matches: 6. The CDR3 is made up of 16 amino acids. Germline V lookup: CDR1 MGHRA, CDR2 YSYEKL. CD8 cells regarded as naive lacked CD45RO, were positively chosen for CCR7, and omitted terminally differentiated effector memory CD45RA+ cells. This record comes from a study of shared clonotypes between healthy human individuals. Looking at the study overall: Plates per donor: three CD4 naive, three CD4 memory, two CD8 naive, one CD8 memory.

What was sequenced was naive CD8+ T cells sorted from blood. The genes are TRBV4-1 and TRBJ2-7; 9 positions match TRBD2. The TCR comes from a young man in good health. CDR3 sequence: CASSQVAGGDSYEQYF. CDR3 nucleotide sequence: TGCGCCAGCAGCCAGGTTGCGGGAGGGGACTCCTACGAGCAGTACTTC.